A single sample gave rise to the 18 T cell receptor beta chains below, sequenced in a study of blood T cell repertoires in COVID-19. Using immunoSEQ multiplex PCR, the repertoire was profiled, and TCRdb retains in-frame clones only, with some absent. The repertoire has about 250,000 clones, 87% of them found once; the top ten carry around 2.6%. The sequencing input was PBMCs or T cells enriched from blood (not recorded which). The receptors were gathered from a woman aged 25-40 years with acute COVID-19.

The chain has TRBV5-8 and TRBJ2-7; 12 bases map to TRBD2. V dropped 4 bases and J dropped 2; count of bases not matched to a gene: 7. This CDR3 has 16 amino acids. From germline, CDR1 is SGHTS and CDR2 YDEGEE. CDR3 residues: CASSPGRTSGAYEQYF. Written as DNA, the CDR3 is TGTGCCAGCAGCCCCGGGAGGACTAGCGGGGCCTACGAGCAGTACTTC.

The CDR3 sequence: CASSFIAGKDASKRETQYF. The DNA for the CDR3 is TGTGCCAGCAGCTTTATCGCCGGGAAGGACGCCTCAAAGAGAGAGACCCAGTACTTC. The J gene is TRBJ2-5, the V gene TRBV7-9, with D tentatively TRBD2 (5 bases). Trimming left V 3 bases short and J 4 bases short, with 27 bases between. CDR1 SEHNR and CDR2 FQNEAQ come from the germline V gene (reference sequence). This CDR3 is built from 19 residues.

The rearrangement uses TRBV19 and TRBJ1-6; TRBD1 matches 7 bases. CDR1 LNHDA and CDR2 SQIVND come from the germline V gene (reference sequence). V lost 8 bases to trimming and J lost 3 bases; unmatched junction nucleotides: 1. This CDR3 comprises 13 residues. This CDR3 reads CASQGVYNSPLHF. DNA of the CDR3: TGTGCCAGTCAGGGGGTCTATAATTCACCCCTCCACTTT.

V and J are TRBV5-1 and TRBJ1-1, with D tentatively TRBD1 (5 bases). Trimming cost V 4 bases and J 3 bases, with 10 bases left between them. The germline CDR1 and CDR2 sequences are SGHRS and YFSETQ. The CDR3 is 13 residues long. The CDR3 region has the DNA TGCGCCAGCAGCCAGCAGGGCGACACTGAAGCTTTCTTT. This translates into CASSQQGDTEAFF.

The chain recombines TRBV19 with TRBJ1-5, with 9 bases that match TRBD1. With V trimmed by 2 bases and J by 5 bases, 10 bases remained unmatched. Germline V gene lookup returns CDR1 LNHDA and CDR2 SQIVND (reference sequence). This CDR3 has 17 amino acids. The CDR3 coding sequence is TGTGCCAGTAGTATAAGGGGGACAGGGCAATGGGATCAGCCCCAGCATTTT. Translated: CASSIRGTGQWDQPQHF.

The rearrangement uses TRBV5-1 and TRBJ2-4, with a weak D call TRBD1 (5 bases). Germline CDR1 reads SGHRS; CDR2 reads YFSETQ. V was trimmed by 1 base and J by 2 bases, leaving 13 bases between them. The CDR3 extends over 16 amino acids. As DNA, the CDR3 is TGCGCCAGCAGCTTGATGTTTCAGGGAACCAAAAACATTCAGTACTTC. This codes for CASSLMFQGTKNIQYF.

The chain links TRBV6-5 to TRBJ2-5, with TRBD1 matching 7 bases. The CDR3 is 13 residues long. Germline V gives CDR1 MNHEY, CDR2 SVGAGI. Trimming at V came to 6 bases and at J to 5 bases, leaving 6 bases not matched to a gene. CDR3 bases: TGTGCCAGCAGAACCGACAGGGATGAGACCCAGTACTTC. It yields the protein CASRTDRDETQYF.

This clone was found a few times. This CDR3 is CASSRQGGNQPQHF. DNA of the CDR3: TGTGCCAGTAGTAGACAGGGAGGCAATCAGCCCCAGCATTTT. The chain uses TRBV19 and TRBJ1-5; the match to TRBD1 covers 7 bases. The V and J ends lost 4 bases and 2 bases, in that order; junction bases with no gene match: 2. Per the germline V gene, CDR1 is LNHDA and CDR2 is SQIVND (reference sequence). The CDR3 is made up of 14 amino acids.

The J gene is TRBJ1-5, the V gene TRBV29-1; the D is unclear. Trimming removed 4 bases from V and 7 bases from J, with 8 bases in between. Germline V gene sequence: CDR1 SQVTM, CDR2 ANQGSEA. This CDR3 contains 11 residues. CDR3 amino acids: CSVGDRQPQHF. CDR3 coding DNA: TGCAGCGTTGGAGATCGGCAGCCCCAGCATTTT.

The V and J genes are TRBV12-5 and TRBJ1-5; D may be TRBD1 (5 bases). CDR1 is LGHNT, CDR2 FRNRAP, per germline. With 1 base removed from V and 1 base from J, the gap between germline ends came to 14 bases. The CDR3 spans 17 residues. The CDR3 spells CASGLAGGEKSNQPQHF. In DNA form, the CDR3 reads TGTGCTAGTGGTTTGGCCGGGGGGGAAAAGAGCAATCAGCCCCAGCATTTT. Supplemented by reference TRBV12-5 and TRBJ1-5, the full variable domain reads DARVTQTPRHKVTEMGQEVTMRCQPILGHNTVFWYRQTMMQGLELLAYFRNRAPLDDSGMPKDRFSAEMPDATLATLKIQPSEPRDSAVYFCASGLAGGEKSNQPQHFGDGTRLSIL.

V is TRBV29-1 and J is TRBJ2-1, with D perhaps matching TRBD2 (6 bases). Germline V CDR1 and CDR2: SQVTM, ANQGSEA. There are 11 residues in the CDR3. V was trimmed by 5 bases and J by 7 bases, leaving 9 bases between them. CDR3 coding DNA: TGCAGCGTTTTCGGACTAAATGAGCAGTTCTTC. It specifies CSVFGLNEQFF.

The chain combines TRBV7-9 with TRBJ1-1, with TRBD1 as a possible D gene (6 bases). The germline gives CDR1 SEHNR, CDR2 FQNEAQ (reference sequence). The CDR3 is made up of 15 amino acids. Deletions cut 6 bases from V and 5 bases from J, with 19 bases between. CDR3 DNA: TGTGCCAGCAGTCGACTTACAGGGATCCGGACTGAAGCTTTCTTT. Its translation: CASSRLTGIRTEAFF.

A remark on this clone: One end of the junction varies from germline; a read error may be responsible. The V gene is TRBV5-8, the J gene TRBJ1-2; D remains ambiguous. CDR1 SGHTS and CDR2 YDEGEE come from the germline V gene. CDR3 length: 9 residues. CDR3 bases: TGTGCCAGCAGCTCTCTCAGCGCCTTC. This codes for CASSSLSAF.

The V gene is TRBV3-1 (or the pseudogene TRBV3-2), the J gene TRBJ2-1; perhaps TRBD1 as D (6 bases). This CDR3 is 17 amino acids long. Germline lookup yields CDR1 LGHDT and CDR2 YNNKEL (reference sequence). V shed 1 base and J shed 4 bases, with 17 bases lying between them. The CDR3 reads CASSQVDLGQTYNEQFF. The CDR3, as DNA: TGTGCCAGCAGCCAAGTGGATTTGGGACAAACATACAATGAGCAGTTCTTC.

The chain joins TRBV7-2 to TRBJ1-1, with D possibly being TRBD1 (5 bases). There are 15 residues in the CDR3. Germline V gene sequence: CDR1 SGHTA, CDR2 FQGNSA. V was clipped by 1 base and J by 6 bases, with 15 bases between them. The CDR3 loop reads CASSLETGGSAEAFF. In DNA, the CDR3 is TGTGCCAGCAGCTTAGAGACCGGGGGTTCCGCTGAAGCTTTCTTT.

This chain links TRBV5-1 with TRBJ1-1, with D unclear. The CDR3 consists of 17 residues. CDR1 SGHRS and CDR2 YFSETQ come from the germline V gene. The ends were cut back, 1 base at V and 3 bases at J, with 19 bases in the middle. DNA of the CDR3: TGCGCCAGCAGCTTGATTGGTACACCTGAAATTGACACTGAAGCTTTCTTT. Translating gives CASSLIGTPEIDTEAFF.

On this clone: The same CDR3 is also encoded by other DNA sequences in this sample. This chain uses TRBV5-1 with TRBJ1-1, with 8 nucleotides matching TRBD1. Germline CDR1 is SGHRS and CDR2 is YFSETQ. Trimming cost V 3 bases and J 1 base; bases outside gene matches: 2. The CDR3 length is 14 residues. The DNA of the CDR3 is TGCGCCAGCAGCTCCGGGACAGGGAACACTGAAGCTTTCTTT. Protein: CASSSGTGNTEAFF.

The chain combines TRBV7-8 with TRBJ1-1; the D gene is possibly TRBD1 (5 bases). The V gene lost 2 bases and the J gene lost 1 base, with 14 bases spanning the gap. Germline-derived CDR1 and CDR2 are SGHVS and FQNEAQ. The CDR3 totals 16 residues. The CDR3: CASSLSGVQGNTEAFF. The CDR3 region has the DNA TGTGCCAGCAGCTTAAGTGGGGTTCAGGGGAACACTGAAGCTTTCTTT.